The 3 T cell receptor beta chains in this list originate from one sample, sequenced in a study of cytomegalovirus exposure and HLA in healthy donors. PCR was performed using 60 Vbeta and 13 Jbeta primers. Profiling relied on immunoSEQ multiplex PCR, and the TCRdb table lists in-frame clones only, not all of them. The repertoire holds 160,000 or so clones, with 77% as singletons. Input material: PBMCs. The receptors here all came from a woman between 25 and 40 years old in good health and CMV-seronegative.

V usage is TRBV4-2 and J usage is TRBJ1-3, with no clear D. V lost 8 bases, J lost 0 bases, and 11 bases lay in between. The CDR3 runs to 14 residues. CDR1 is LGHNA and CDR2 is YNFKEQ in the germline V gene. Here the CDR3 DNA reads TGTGCCAGCGCCGACACCGACTCTGGAAACACCATATATTTT. Protein: CASADTDSGNTIYF.

The rearrangement joins TRBV28 to TRBJ1-1; 7 positions match TRBD1. The CDR3 has 16 residues. The J segment lost 1 base and the V segment lost 2 bases, leaving 7 bases of the junction unmatched. Per germline, CDR1 MDHEN and CDR2 SYDVKM. This CDR3 reads CASSLRWDRPNTEAFF. CDR3 in DNA: TGTGCCAGCAGTTTAAGGTGGGACAGACCGAACACTGAAGCTTTCTTT.

The chain links TRBV7-2 to TRBJ2-4; 15 bases agree with TRBD2. The CDR3 totals 19 residues. V lost 1 base and J lost 0; bases outside the gene matches: 4. Germline CDR1 reads SGHTA; CDR2 reads FQGNSA. The DNA for the CDR3 is TGTGCCAGCAGCTTAGTAGGACTAGCGGGGGGGGGAGCCAAAAACATTCAGTACTTC. The encoded protein is CASSLVGLAGGGAKNIQYF.